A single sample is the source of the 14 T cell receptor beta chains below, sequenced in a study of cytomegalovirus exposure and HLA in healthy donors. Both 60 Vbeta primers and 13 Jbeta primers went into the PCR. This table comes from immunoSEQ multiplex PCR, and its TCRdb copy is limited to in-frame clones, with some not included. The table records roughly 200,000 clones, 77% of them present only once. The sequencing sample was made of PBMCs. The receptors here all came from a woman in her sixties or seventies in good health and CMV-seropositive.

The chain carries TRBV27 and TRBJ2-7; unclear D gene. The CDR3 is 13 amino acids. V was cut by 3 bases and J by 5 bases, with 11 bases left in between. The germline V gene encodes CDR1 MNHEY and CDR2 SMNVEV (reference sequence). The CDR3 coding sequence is TGTGCCAGCAGTTTCCTCGACATCCACGAGCAGTACTTC. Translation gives CASSFLDIHEQYF.

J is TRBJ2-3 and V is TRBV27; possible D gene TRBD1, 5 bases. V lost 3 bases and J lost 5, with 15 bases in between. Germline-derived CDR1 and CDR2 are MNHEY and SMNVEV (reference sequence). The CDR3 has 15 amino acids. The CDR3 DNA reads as TGTGCCAGCAGTTTTCAACAGGTTACCTTAGATACGCAGTATTTT. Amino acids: CASSFQQVTLDTQYF.

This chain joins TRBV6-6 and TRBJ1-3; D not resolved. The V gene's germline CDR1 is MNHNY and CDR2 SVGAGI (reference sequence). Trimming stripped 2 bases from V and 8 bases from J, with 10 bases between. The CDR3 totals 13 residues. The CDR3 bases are TGTGCCAGCAGTTACCCATCTGAGCACACCATATATTTT. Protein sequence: CASSYPSEHTIYF.

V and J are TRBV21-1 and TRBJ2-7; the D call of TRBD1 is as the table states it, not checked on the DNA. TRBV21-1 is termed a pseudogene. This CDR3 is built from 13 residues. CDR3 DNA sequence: TGTGCCAGCAAAGGACAGGGGGACAACGAGCAGTACTTC. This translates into CASKGQGDNEQYF.

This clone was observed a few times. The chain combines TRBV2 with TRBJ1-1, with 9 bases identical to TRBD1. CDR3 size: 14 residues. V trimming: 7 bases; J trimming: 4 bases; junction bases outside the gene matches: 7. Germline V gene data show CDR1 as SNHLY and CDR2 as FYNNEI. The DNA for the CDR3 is TGTGCCAGCACCAGAACAGGGGGCGTCACTGAAGCTTTCTTT. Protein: CASTRTGGVTEAFF.

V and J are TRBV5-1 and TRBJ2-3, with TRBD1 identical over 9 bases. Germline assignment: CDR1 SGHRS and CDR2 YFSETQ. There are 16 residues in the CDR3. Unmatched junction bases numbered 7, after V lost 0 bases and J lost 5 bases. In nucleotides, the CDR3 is TGCGCCAGCAGCTTGGACCAACAGGGGGCAAGAGATACGCAGTATTTT. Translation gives CASSLDQQGARDTQYF. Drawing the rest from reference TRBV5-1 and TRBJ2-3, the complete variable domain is KAGVTQTPRYLIKTRGQQVTLSCSPISGHRSVSWYQQTPGQGLQFLFEYFSETQRNKGNFPGRFSGRQFSNSRSEMNVSTLELGDSALYLCASSLDQQGARDTQYFGPGTRLTVL.

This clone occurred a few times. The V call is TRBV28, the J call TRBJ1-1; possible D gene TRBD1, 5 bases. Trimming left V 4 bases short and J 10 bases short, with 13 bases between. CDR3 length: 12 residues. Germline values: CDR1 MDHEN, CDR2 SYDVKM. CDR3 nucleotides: TGTGCCAGCAGTTACCAGGTGGGGGGAGCTTTCTTT. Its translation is CASSYQVGGAFF. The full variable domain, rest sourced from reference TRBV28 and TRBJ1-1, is DVKVTQSSRYLVKRTGEKVFLECVQDMDHENMFWYRQDPGLGLRLIYFSYDVKMKEKGDIPEGYSVSREKKERFSLILESASTNQTSMYLCASSYQVGGAFFGQGTRLTVV.

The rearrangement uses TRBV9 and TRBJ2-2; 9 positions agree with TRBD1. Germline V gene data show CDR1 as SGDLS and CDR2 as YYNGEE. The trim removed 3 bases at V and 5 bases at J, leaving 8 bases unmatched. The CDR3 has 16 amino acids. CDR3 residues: CASSARQGVGTGELFF. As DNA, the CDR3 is TGTGCCAGCAGCGCCCGACAGGGGGTGGGGACCGGGGAGCTGTTTTTT. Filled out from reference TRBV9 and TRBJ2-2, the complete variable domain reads DSGVTQTPKHLITATGQRVTLRCSPRSGDLSVYWYQQSLDQGLQFLIQYYNGEERAKGNILERFSAQQFPDLHSELNLSSLELGDSALYFCASSARQGVGTGELFFGEGSRLTVL.

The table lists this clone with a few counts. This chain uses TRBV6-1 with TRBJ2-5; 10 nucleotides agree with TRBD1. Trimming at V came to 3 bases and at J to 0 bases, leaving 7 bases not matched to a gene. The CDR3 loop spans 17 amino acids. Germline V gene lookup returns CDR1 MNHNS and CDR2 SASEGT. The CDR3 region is CASSETRTGGYQETQYF. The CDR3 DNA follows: TGTGCCAGCAGTGAGACCCGGACAGGGGGATACCAAGAGACCCAGTACTTC.

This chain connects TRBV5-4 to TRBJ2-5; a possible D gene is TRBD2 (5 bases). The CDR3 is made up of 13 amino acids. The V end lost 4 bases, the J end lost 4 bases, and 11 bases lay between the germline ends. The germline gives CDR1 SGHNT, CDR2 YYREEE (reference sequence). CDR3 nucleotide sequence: TGTGCCAGCAGCAAGACCCGGGGAGAGACCCAGTACTTC. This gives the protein CASSKTRGETQYF.

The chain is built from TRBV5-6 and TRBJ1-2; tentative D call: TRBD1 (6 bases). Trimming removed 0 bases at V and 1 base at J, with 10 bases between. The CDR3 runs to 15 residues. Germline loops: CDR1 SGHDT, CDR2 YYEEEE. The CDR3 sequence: CASSLAGQINYGYTF. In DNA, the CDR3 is TGTGCCAGCAGCTTGGCTGGACAGATTAACTATGGCTACACCTTC.

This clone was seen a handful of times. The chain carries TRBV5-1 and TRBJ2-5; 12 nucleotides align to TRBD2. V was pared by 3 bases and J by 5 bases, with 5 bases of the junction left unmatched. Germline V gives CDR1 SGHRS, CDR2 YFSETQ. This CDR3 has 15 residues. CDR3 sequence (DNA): TGCGCCAGCAGCTCTAGCGGGGGGGCCGGGGAGACCCAGTACTTC. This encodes CASSSSGGAGETQYF. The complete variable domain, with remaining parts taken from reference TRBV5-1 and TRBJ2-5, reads KAGVTQTPRYLIKTRGQQVTLSCSPISGHRSVSWYQQTPGQGLQFLFEYFSETQRNKGNFPGRFSGRQFSNSRSEMNVSTLELGDSALYLCASSSSGGAGETQYFGPGTRLLVL.

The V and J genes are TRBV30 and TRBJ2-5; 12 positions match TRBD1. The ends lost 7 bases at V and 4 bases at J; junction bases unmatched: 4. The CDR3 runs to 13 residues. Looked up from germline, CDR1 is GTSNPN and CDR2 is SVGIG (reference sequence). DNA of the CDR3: TGTGCCTTAGGGACAGGGGGCGGAGAGACCCAGTACTTC. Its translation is CALGTGGGETQYF.

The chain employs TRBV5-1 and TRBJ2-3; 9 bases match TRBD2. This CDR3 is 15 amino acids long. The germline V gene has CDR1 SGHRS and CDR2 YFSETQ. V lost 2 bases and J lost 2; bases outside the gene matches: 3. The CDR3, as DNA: TGCGCCAGCAGCTTATTAGCGGGAGCCACAGATACGCAGTATTTT. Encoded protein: CASSLLAGATDTQYF.